This T cell receptor beta chain was retrieved from a study of T-cell reconstitution after alpha-beta-depleted transplantation in children. A library of TCRbeta sequences, prepared with unique molecular identifiers, was generated. TCRdb processed the PCR reads anew with MiXCR; each CDR3 protein has one entry. This table has 200,000 to 250,000 distinct CDR3 sequences, around 9.5% appearing once. There are a few counts of this clonotype. V shed 6 bases and J shed 6 bases, with 25 bases lying between them. This CDR3 is built from 17 residues. Germline V gene lookup returns CDR1 SNHLY and CDR2 FYNNEI. The clonotype was recovered from a human donor who donated a stem cell graft to a child with acute lymphoblastic leukemia. The V and J genes are TRBV2 and TRBJ2-3; D tentatively fits TRBD1 or TRBD2 (5 bases each). The material sequenced was PBMCs from the stem cell graft donor, taken from the stem cell graft. The CDR3 here is CASSQPPGSALGDTQYF. CDR3 sequence (DNA): TGTGCCAGCAGCCAGCCTCCAGGGAGCGCCCTAGGTGATACGCAGTATTTT.